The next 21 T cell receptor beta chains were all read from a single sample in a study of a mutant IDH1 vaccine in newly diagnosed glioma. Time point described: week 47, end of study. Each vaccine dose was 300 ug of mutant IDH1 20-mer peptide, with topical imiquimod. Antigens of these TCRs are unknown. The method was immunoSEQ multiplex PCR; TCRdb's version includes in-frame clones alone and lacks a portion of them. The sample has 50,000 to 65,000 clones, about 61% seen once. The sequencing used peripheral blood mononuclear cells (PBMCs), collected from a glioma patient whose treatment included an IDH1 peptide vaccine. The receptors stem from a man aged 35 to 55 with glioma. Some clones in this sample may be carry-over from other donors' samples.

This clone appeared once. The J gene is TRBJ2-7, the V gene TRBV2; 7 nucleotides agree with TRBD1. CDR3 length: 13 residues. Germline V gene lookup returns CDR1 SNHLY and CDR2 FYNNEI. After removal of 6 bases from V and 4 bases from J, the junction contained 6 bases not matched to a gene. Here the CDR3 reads CASRQRQGYEQYF. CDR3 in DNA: TGTGCCAGCAGGCAAAGACAGGGTTACGAGCAGTACTTC. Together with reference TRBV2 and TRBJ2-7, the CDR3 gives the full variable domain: EPEVTQTPSHQVTQMGQEVILRCVPISNHLYFYWYRQILGQKVEFLVSFYNNEISEKSEIFDDQFSVERPDGSNFTLKIRSTKLEDSAMYFCASRQRQGYEQYFGPGTRLTVT.

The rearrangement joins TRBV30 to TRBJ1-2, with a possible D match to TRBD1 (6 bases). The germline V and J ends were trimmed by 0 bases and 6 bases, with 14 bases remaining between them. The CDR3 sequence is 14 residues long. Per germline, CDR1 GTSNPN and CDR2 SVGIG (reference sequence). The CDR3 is CAWSVLGGRNGYTF. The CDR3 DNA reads TGTGCCTGGAGTGTACTAGGGGGTAGGAATGGCTACACCTTC.

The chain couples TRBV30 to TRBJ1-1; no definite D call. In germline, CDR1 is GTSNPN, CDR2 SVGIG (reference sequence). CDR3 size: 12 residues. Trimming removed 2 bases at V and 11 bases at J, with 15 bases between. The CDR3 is CAWSLTSMSAFF. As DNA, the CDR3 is TGTGCCTGGAGTCTAACGTCCATGAGCGCTTTCTTT.

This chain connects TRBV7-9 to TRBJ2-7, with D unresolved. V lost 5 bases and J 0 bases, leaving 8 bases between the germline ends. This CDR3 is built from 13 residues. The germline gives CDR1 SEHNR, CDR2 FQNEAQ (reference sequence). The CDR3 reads CASSPVNSYEQYF. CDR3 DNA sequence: TGTGCCAGCAGCCCGGTCAACTCCTACGAGCAGTACTTC.

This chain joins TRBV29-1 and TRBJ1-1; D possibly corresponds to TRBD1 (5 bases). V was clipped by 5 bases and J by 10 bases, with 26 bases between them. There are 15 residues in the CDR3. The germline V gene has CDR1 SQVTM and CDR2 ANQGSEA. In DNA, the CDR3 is TGCAGCGTTTCACCCCATCTTGGCCGGGGCAGGGTAGCTTTCTTT. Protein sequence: CSVSPHLGRGRVAFF.

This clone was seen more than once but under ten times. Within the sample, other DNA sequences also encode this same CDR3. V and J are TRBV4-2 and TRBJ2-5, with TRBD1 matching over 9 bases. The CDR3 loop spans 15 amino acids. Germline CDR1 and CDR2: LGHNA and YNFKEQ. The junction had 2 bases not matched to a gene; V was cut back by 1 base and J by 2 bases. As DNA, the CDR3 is TGTGCCAGCAGCCAAGGGGGACAGGGACAAGAGACCCAGTACTTC. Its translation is CASSQGGQGQETQYF.

CDR3 residues: CAWSKGLNTDTQYF. The DNA for the CDR3 is TGTGCCTGGAGTAAGGGACTTAACACAGATACGCAGTATTTT. The gene calls are TRBV30 and TRBJ2-3, with D perhaps matching TRBD2 (6 bases). The CDR3 runs to 14 residues. Germline CDR1 reads GTSNPN; CDR2 reads SVGIG (reference sequence). Trimming cost V 2 bases and J 2 bases, with 11 bases left between them.

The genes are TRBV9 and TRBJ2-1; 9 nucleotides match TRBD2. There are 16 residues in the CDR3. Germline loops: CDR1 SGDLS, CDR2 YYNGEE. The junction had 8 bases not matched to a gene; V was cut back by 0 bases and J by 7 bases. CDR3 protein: CASSVAGGGGRNEQFF. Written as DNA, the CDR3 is TGTGCCAGCAGCGTAGCAGGCGGGGGGGGCCGGAATGAGCAGTTCTTC.

DNA for the CDR3: TGTGCCTGGAGCGTGCAGGCGGGAGACAGGGTAAATGGCTACACCTTC. Amino acid sequence: CAWSVQAGDRVNGYTF. The rearrangement joins TRBV30 to TRBJ1-2; 7 bases line up with TRBD1. CDR1 is GTSNPN, CDR2 SVGIG, per germline (reference sequence). The trim removed 3 bases at V and 6 bases at J, leaving 16 bases unmatched. This CDR3 has 16 residues. The complete variable domain, with remaining parts taken from reference TRBV30 and TRBJ1-2, reads SQTIHQWPATLVQPVGSPLSLECTVEGTSNPNLYWYRQAAGRGLQLLFYSVGIGQISSEVPQNLSASRPQDRQFILSSKKLLLSDSGFYLCAWSVQAGDRVNGYTFGSGTRLTVV.

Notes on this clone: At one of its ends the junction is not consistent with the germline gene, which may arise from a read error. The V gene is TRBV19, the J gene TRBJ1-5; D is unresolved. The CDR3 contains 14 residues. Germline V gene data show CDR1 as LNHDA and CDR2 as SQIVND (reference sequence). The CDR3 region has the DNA TGTGCAAGTAACTCCAAATCCGGCAATCAGCCCCAGCATTTT. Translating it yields CASNSKSGNQPQHF.

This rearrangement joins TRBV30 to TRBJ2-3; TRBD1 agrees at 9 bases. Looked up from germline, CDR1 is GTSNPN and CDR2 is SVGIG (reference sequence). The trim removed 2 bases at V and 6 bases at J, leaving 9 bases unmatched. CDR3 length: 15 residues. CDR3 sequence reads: CAWSLGQGLRDTQYF. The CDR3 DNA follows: TGTGCCTGGAGTTTGGGACAGGGCCTCCGGGATACGCAGTATTTT.

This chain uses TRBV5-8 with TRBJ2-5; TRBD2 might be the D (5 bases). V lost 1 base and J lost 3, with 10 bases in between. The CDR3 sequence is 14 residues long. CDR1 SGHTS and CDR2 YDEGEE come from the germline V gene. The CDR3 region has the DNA TGTGCCAGCAGCTTGTATTCCGGGGAAGAGACCCAGTACTTC. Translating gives CASSLYSGEETQYF. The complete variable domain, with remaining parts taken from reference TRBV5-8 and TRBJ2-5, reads EAGVTQSPTHLIKTRGQQATLRCSPISGHTSVYWYQQALGLGLQFLLWYDEGEERNRGNFPPRFSGRQFPNYSSELNVNALELEDSALYLCASSLYSGEETQYFGPGTRLLVL.

For the CDR3, the DNA is TGTGCCAGCAGCGTAGGAAGGTATAGCGGGGGTGAGACCCAGTACTTC. The encoded protein is CASSVGRYSGGETQYF. The rearrangement uses TRBV9 and TRBJ2-5; 9 nucleotides align to TRBD2. Germline CDR1 SGDLS, CDR2 YYNGEE. After removal of 0 bases from V and 5 bases from J, the junction contained 8 bases not matched to a gene. The CDR3 spans 16 residues.

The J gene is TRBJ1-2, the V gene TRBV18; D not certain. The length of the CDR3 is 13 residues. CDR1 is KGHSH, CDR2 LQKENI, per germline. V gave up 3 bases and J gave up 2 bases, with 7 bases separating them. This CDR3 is CASSPDGNYGYTF. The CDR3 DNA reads TGTGCCAGCTCACCTGACGGAAACTATGGCTACACCTTC.

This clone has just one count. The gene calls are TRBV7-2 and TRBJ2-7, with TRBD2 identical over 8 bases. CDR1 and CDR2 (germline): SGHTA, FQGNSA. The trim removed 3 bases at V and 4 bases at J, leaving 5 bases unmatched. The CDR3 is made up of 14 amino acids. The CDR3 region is CASSFWAGGYEQYF. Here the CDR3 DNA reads TGTGCCAGCAGCTTTTGGGCGGGGGGTTACGAGCAGTACTTC.

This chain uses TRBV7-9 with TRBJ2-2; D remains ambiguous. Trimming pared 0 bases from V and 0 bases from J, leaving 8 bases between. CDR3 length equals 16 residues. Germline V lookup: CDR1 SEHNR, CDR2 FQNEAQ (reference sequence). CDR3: CASSLARATNTGELFF. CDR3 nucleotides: TGTGCCAGCAGCTTAGCACGAGCGACGAACACCGGGGAGCTGTTTTTT.

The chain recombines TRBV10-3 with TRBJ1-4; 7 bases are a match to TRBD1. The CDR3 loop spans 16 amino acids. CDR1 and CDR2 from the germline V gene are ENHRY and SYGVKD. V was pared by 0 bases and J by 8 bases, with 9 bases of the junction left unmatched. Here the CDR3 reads CAISESRAGGEEKLFF. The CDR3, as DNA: TGTGCCATCAGTGAGTCGAGGGCAGGGGGAGAAGAAAAACTGTTTTTT.

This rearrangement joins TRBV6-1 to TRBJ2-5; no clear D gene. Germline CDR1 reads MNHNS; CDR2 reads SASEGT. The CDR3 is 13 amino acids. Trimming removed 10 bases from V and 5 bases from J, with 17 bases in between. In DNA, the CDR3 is TGTGCCACCACGGTGATAGTGGGGGAGACCCAGTACTTC. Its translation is CATTVIVGETQYF.

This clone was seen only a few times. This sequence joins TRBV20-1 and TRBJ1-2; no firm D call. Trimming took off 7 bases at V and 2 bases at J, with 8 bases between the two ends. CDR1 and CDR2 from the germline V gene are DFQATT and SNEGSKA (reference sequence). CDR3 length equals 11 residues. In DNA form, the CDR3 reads TGCAGTGTACCGGGGAACTATGGCTACACCTTC. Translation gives CSVPGNYGYTF.

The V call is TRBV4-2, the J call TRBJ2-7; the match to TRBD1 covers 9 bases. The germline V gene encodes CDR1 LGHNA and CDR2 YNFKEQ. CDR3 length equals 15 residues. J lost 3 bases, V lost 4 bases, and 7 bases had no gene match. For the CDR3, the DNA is TGTGCCAGCAGCCCCGGGACAGGGCAAGGCTACGAGCAGTACTTC. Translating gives CASSPGTGQGYEQYF.

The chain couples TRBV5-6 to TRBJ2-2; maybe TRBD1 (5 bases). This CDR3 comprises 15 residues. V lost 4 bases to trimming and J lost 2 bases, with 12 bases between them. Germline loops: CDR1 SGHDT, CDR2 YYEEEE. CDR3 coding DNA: TGTGCCAGCAGCCCAATAGACAGAAACACCGGGGAGCTGTTTTTT. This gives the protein CASSPIDRNTGELFF.